Listed below are T cell receptor beta chains from one sample, sequenced in a study of T cells in Graves' hyperthyroidism and ophthalmopathy. MiXCR, applied by TCRdb to the multiplex PCR reads, yields one record per CDR3 protein. The sample lists around 620,000 distinct CDR3 sequences, approximately 15% seen once, with 6.5% to 9% in the top ten. Sequencing used blood. The receptors stem from a young woman with Graves' ophthalmopathy. Both conserved end residues are part of each CDR3. The order of the fields is clone size, V gene, J gene, D gene, CDR3 protein, CDR3 DNA. A D gene is named only where the DNA matches it firmly. Clone size is shown for a subset of rows, as once, few, many or a class of expanded clone.

size: many
V: TRBV5-1
J: TRBJ2-1
D: NA
CDR3: CASSPAPGTYNEQFF
DNA: TGCGCCAGCAGCCCGGCCCCGGGGACCTACAATGAGCAGTTCTTC

size: few
V: TRBV28
J: TRBJ2-3
D: NA
CDR3: CATGEVVTDTQYF
DNA: TGTGCAACTGGGGAGGTTGTCACAGATACGCAGTATTTT

size: many
V: TRBV24-1
J: TRBJ2-2
D: NA
CDR3: CATTWGKNTGELFF
DNA: TGTGCCACCACATGGGGAAAGAACACCGGGGAGCTGTTTTTT

size: few
V: TRBV6-2/TRBV6-3
J: TRBJ1-2
D: NA
CDR3: CASSPEQGYGYTF
DNA: TGTGCCAGCAGTCCAGAACAGGGCTATGGCTACACCTTC

size: few
V: TRBV5-6
J: TRBJ2-7
D: NA
CDR3: CASSFKGHFTYEQYF
DNA: TGTGCCAGCAGCTTTAAAGGGCATTTCACCTACGAGCAGTACTTC

size: many
V: TRBV30
J: TRBJ1-4
D: NA
CDR3: CAWRRGEKLFF
DNA: TGTGCCTGGAGAAGAGGGGAAAAACTGTTTTTT

size: few
V: TRBV7-9
J: TRBJ1-1
D: TRBD1
CDR3: CASSLNRGGQGAPEAFF
DNA: TGTGCCAGCAGCTTAAACCGTGGGGGCCAGGGGGCCCCTGAAGCTTTCTTT

size: many
V: TRBV2
J: TRBJ2-7
D: NA
CDR3: CASSEALPMVGALYEQYF
DNA: TGTGCCAGCAGTGAAGCGCTTCCCATGGTGGGAGCTCTCTACGAGCAGTACTTC

size: NA
V: TRBV20-1
J: TRBJ2-3
D: NA
CDR3: CSVTTPSTDTQYF
DNA: TGCAGTGTCACGACGCCTAGCACAGATACGCAGTATTTT

size: many
V: TRBV10-3
J: TRBJ2-7
D: TRBD1
CDR3: CAIRERGTGDREQYF
DNA: TGTGCCATCAGGGAAAGAGGTACAGGGGACCGCGAGCAGTACTTC

size: NA
V: TRBV6-2/TRBV6-3
J: TRBJ2-2
D: TRBD2
CDR3: CASSPTSGGGNTGELFF
DNA: TGTGCCAGCAGCCCTACTAGCGGGGGCGGGAACACCGGGGAGCTGTTTTTT